The clone carrying this TCR beta chain came up once. These data are taken from a study of blood T cells in healthy people across ages. This CDR3 has 18 residues. V was clipped by 0 bases and J by 6 bases; unmatched bases: 12. CDR1 is SGHAT and CDR2 is FQNNGV in the germline V gene. Combining a sample-barcoded 5' primer with a J-beta primer mix, a second PCR ran for about 6 to 12 cycles. TCRdb re-analysed the 5' RACE reads in MiXCR, keeping a single row per CDR3 protein. This sample has 1.5 million or so distinct CDR3 sequences, with less than 45% found just once. The sequence derives from a woman younger than 30 in good health. Input material: blood. V gene TRBV11-2 combines with J gene TRBJ2-2, with 8 nucleotides matching TRBD2. CDR3 sequence (DNA): TGTGCCAGCAGCTTAGACCACCGGGGGGGCCGTAGGGCCGGGGAGCTGTTTTTT. It specifies CASSLDHRGGRRAGELFF.